This entry lists 23 T cell receptor beta chains sequenced from one sample in a study of Graves' ophthalmopathy and Graves' hyperthyroidism. TCR beta CDR3 amplification used RNA transcripts. The workflow started with a first-round RT-PCR run with HTBI primers and then moved on to a second-round multiplex PCR. MiXCR, applied by TCRdb to the multiplex PCR reads, yields one record per CDR3 protein. This sample carries over 650,000 distinct CDR3 sequences, roughly 39% of them seen once, and the ten largest clones take more than 2.5%. What was sequenced was peripheral blood. These receptors all stem from an adult man with Graves' ophthalmopathy.

This chain links TRBV10-3 with TRBJ1-5; possible D gene TRBD1, 5 bases. Germline V gene lookup returns CDR1 ENHRY and CDR2 SYGVKD. V gave up 0 bases and J gave up 6 bases, with 15 bases separating them. The CDR3 runs to 16 residues. The CDR3 bases are TGTGCCATCAGTGAGTCAAGGGGCAGGTATGGTCAGCCCCAGCATTTT. It yields the protein CAISESRGRYGQPQHF.

This clonotype occurred a few times. V is TRBV6-6 and J is TRBJ1-2, with D unclear. This CDR3 spans 15 amino acids. Deletions cut 8 bases from V and 2 bases from J, with 18 bases between. Germline-derived CDR1 and CDR2 are MNHNY and SVGAGI (reference sequence). The CDR3: CASFNPEIRNYGYTF. The CDR3 DNA is TGTGCCAGCTTTAACCCAGAGATCAGAAACTATGGCTACACCTTC.

The rearrangement uses TRBV9 and TRBJ2-7; 11 positions agree with TRBD2. The CDR3 covers 15 residues. Germline assignment: CDR1 SGDLS and CDR2 YYNGEE. The V and J ends lost 5 bases and 3 bases, in that order; junction bases with no gene match: 7. The DNA of the CDR3 is TGTGCCAGCAGAGGGACTAGCGGAGGTAGCTACGAGCAGTACTTC. Protein product: CASRGTSGGSYEQYF.

Concerning this clonotype itself: Just one base apart from a much larger clone, this may be a read error. The chain is built from TRBV20-1 and TRBJ2-5; 12 bases are a match to TRBD2. From germline, CDR1 is DFQATT and CDR2 SNEGSKA (reference sequence). This CDR3 is built from 14 residues. The CDR3 DNA sequence: TGCGGTGCCACCCGACTAGCGGGAGTTGAGACCCAGTACTTC. Translated, it gives CGATRLAGVETQYF.

This clonotype was recorded at least ten times. The chain is built from TRBV4-3 and TRBJ1-1; no clear D. The germline V gene encodes CDR1 LGHNA and CDR2 YSLEER. CDR3 length: 13 residues. V was pared by 0 bases and J by 6 bases, with 8 bases between. CDR3 loop: CASSQDGAAEAFF. The CDR3 region has the DNA TGCGCCAGCAGCCAAGATGGCGCAGCTGAAGCTTTCTTT.

The chain carries TRBV9 and TRBJ2-7; 10 bases are a match to TRBD2. After removal of 4 bases from V and 5 bases from J, the junction contained 6 bases not matched to a gene. This CDR3 comprises 14 residues. Germline loops: CDR1 SGDLS, CDR2 YYNGEE. CDR3 in DNA: TGTGCCAGCAGCCAAGTACTAGCGGGACACGAGCAGTACTTC. Its protein product is CASSQVLAGHEQYF.

This clonotype was observed many times. The gene calls are TRBV5-8 and TRBJ2-5, with TRBD2 identical over 9 bases. CDR3 length equals 15 residues. Losses at the gene ends were 4 bases for V and 2 bases for J; bases not matched to a gene: 6. From germline, CDR1 is SGHTS and CDR2 YDEGEE. This chain's CDR3 is CASSLTLAGQETQYF. Here the CDR3 DNA reads TGTGCCAGCAGCCTGACCCTAGCGGGGCAAGAGACCCAGTACTTC.

The chain couples TRBV6-5 to TRBJ1-4; 9 positions agree with TRBD1. The V gene's germline CDR1 is MNHEY and CDR2 SVGAGI. The V segment lost 10 bases and the J segment 8 bases; nucleotides outside the gene matches: 8. The CDR3 is 13 residues long. CDR3 residues: CATSDRGGEKLFF. CDR3 sequence (DNA): TGTGCCACCTCGGACAGGGGTGGGGAAAAACTGTTTTTT.

This clonotype was seen many times. The rearrangement uses TRBV4-1 and TRBJ2-7, with D hard to call. Germline loops: CDR1 MGHRA, CDR2 YSYEKL. The V and J ends lost 2 bases and 6 bases respectively, with 8 bases between them. The CDR3 sequence is 12 residues long. In nucleotides, the CDR3 is TGCGCCAGCAGCCAAACTCGGAGCGAGCAGTACTTC. Translating gives CASSQTRSEQYF.

This rearrangement joins TRBV30 to TRBJ2-7; perhaps TRBD1 as D (6 bases). CDR3 length: 15 amino acids. Trimming removed 0 bases from V and 7 bases from J, with 19 bases in between. Germline V gene lookup returns CDR1 GTSNPN and CDR2 SVGIG (reference sequence). DNA for the CDR3: TGTGCCTGGAGTGTACGGGAACAGCAGGGGAAAGAGCAGTACTTC. Its translation is CAWSVREQQGKEQYF.

The V call is TRBV5-8, the J call TRBJ1-5; D is possibly TRBD1 (5 bases). CDR3 length: 14 residues. V lost 2 bases to trimming and J lost 4 bases, with 10 bases between them. Looked up from germline, CDR1 is SGHTS and CDR2 is YDEGEE. CDR3 residues: CASSLAPGNQPQHF. As DNA, the CDR3 is TGTGCCAGCAGCTTAGCCCCAGGGAATCAGCCCCAGCATTTT.

The chain is built from TRBV19 and TRBJ1-2; no definite D call. Trimming cost V 10 bases and J 4 bases, with 10 bases left between them. CDR1 and CDR2 from the germline V gene are LNHDA and SQIVND (reference sequence). The length of the CDR3 is 11 residues. In nucleotides, the CDR3 is TGTGCCACCATGTGGGGCTATGGCTACACCTTC. Amino acids: CATMWGYGYTF.

The sample holds many counts of this clonotype. The rearrangement joins TRBV6-5 to TRBJ1-2; 9 bases align to TRBD1. V lost 7 bases to trimming and J lost 3 bases; unmatched junction nucleotides: 3. This CDR3 contains 13 residues. Germline lookup yields CDR1 MNHEY and CDR2 SVGAGI. The CDR3 is CASKGQGDYGYTF. CDR3 DNA sequence: TGTGCCAGCAAGGGACAGGGCGACTATGGCTACACCTTC.

This chain joins TRBV9 and TRBJ2-7, with 8 bases aligning to TRBD1. Germline lookup yields CDR1 SGDLS and CDR2 YYNGEE. The CDR3 totals 12 residues. Trimming cost V 7 bases and J 6 bases; bases outside gene matches: 6. The CDR3 region has the DNA TGTGCCAGCGGGACAGGTCGCTCCGAGCAGTACTTC. This gives the protein CASGTGRSEQYF. Complete variable domain (other parts from reference TRBV9 and TRBJ2-7): DSGVTQTPKHLITATGQRVTLRCSPRSGDLSVYWYQQSLDQGLQFLIQYYNGEERAKGNILERFSAQQFPDLHSELNLSSLELGDSALYFCASGTGRSEQYFGPGTRLTVT.

This clonotype was counted at least ten times. V usage is TRBV7-9 and J usage is TRBJ2-5; D not resolved. Germline CDR1 and CDR2: SEHNR and FQNEAQ (reference sequence). This CDR3 spans 15 amino acids. V was shortened by 4 bases and J by 2 bases, with 14 bases between the two germline ends. CDR3 DNA: TGTGCCAGCAGCTCAATTGTGACAAAACAAGAGACCCAGTACTTC. Translating gives CASSSIVTKQETQYF. Combining the CDR3 with reference TRBV7-9 and TRBJ2-5 gives the whole variable domain DTGVSQNPRHKITKRGQNVTFRCDPISEHNRLYWYRQTLGQGPEFLTYFQNEAQLEKSRLLSDRFSAERPKGSFSTLEIQRTEQGDSAMYLCASSSIVTKQETQYFGPGTRLLVL.

This clonotype was picked up a small number of times. The chain links TRBV11-2 to TRBJ1-2, with a possible D match to TRBD1 (5 bases). The CDR3 is 14 residues long. Trimming left V 6 bases short and J 0 bases short, with 11 bases between. Germline V CDR1 and CDR2: SGHAT, FQNNGV. CDR3 nucleotide sequence: TGTGCCAGCAGGGGGGGTAATGCTAACTATGGCTACACCTTC. Its translation is CASRGGNANYGYTF. The full variable domain, in which reference TRBV11-2 and TRBJ1-2 provide the parts outside the CDR3, is EAGVAQSPRYKIIEKRQSVAFWCNPISGHATLYWYQQILGQGPKLLIQFQNNGVVDDSQLPKDRFSAERLKGVDSTLKIQPAKLEDSAVYLCASRGGNANYGYTFGSGTRLTVV.

This clonotype came up many times. The chain combines TRBV2 with TRBJ2-5; D may be TRBD2 (5 bases). The V gene lost 8 bases and the J gene lost 0 bases, with 7 bases spanning the gap. The germline CDR1 and CDR2 sequences are SNHLY and FYNNEI. The CDR3 extends over 12 amino acids. CDR3 DNA sequence: TGTGCCAGCGAGCGGAACCAAGAGACCCAGTACTTC. Protein: CASERNQETQYF.

A few counts support this clonotype. The V call is TRBV6-5, the J call TRBJ1-1; D not resolved. CDR1 and CDR2 from the germline V gene are MNHEY and SVGAGI. The CDR3 has 13 amino acids. V was pared by 0 bases and J by 7 bases, with 9 bases between. CDR3 amino acids: CASSYSWQVEAFF. CDR3 bases: TGTGCCAGCAGTTACTCGTGGCAGGTTGAAGCTTTCTTT.

This clonotype was seen only a few times. The CDR3 here is CASSQPGTDPYGYTF. CDR3 nucleotide sequence: TGCGCCAGCAGCCAGCCAGGGACAGACCCCTATGGCTACACCTTC. The chain employs TRBV4-3 and TRBJ1-2, with 7 bases matching TRBD1. The CDR3 covers 15 residues. Unmatched junction bases numbered 8, after V lost 3 bases and J lost 4 bases. CDR1 and CDR2 from the germline V gene are LGHNA and YSLEER.

The V and J genes are TRBV5-4 and TRBJ2-7; D is unclear. The V gene's germline CDR1 is SGHNT and CDR2 YYREEE (reference sequence). Trimming took 3 bases from V and 2 from J, leaving 12 bases between them. The CDR3 is 14 amino acids. The CDR3 DNA is TGTGCCAGCAGCTCGCGACAAACAGCCTACGAGCAGTACTTC. Encoded protein: CASSSRQTAYEQYF.

This chain connects TRBV20-1 to TRBJ1-4; D unresolved. The CDR3 is 15 amino acids. CDR1 is DFQATT and CDR2 is SNEGSKA in the germline V gene (reference sequence). Trimming shortened V by 3 bases and J by 5 bases, and 16 bases separated the two germline ends. The CDR3 region is CSARLDGVSNEKLFF. In nucleotides, the CDR3 is TGCAGTGCTAGGTTGGACGGGGTCTCCAATGAAAAACTGTTTTTT.

The chain has TRBV25-1 and TRBJ1-2, with 11 bases that match TRBD1. The CDR3 runs to 16 residues. The V segment lost 4 bases and the J segment 3 bases; nucleotides outside the gene matches: 7. Germline V gene data show CDR1 as MGHDK and CDR2 as SYGVNS. CDR3 region: CASSARRTGGDYGYTF. CDR3 sequence (DNA): TGTGCCAGCAGTGCTAGAAGGACAGGGGGCGACTATGGCTACACCTTC.

The table lists this clonotype with many counts. The rearrangement links TRBV9 to TRBJ1-2, with 10 positions matching TRBD1. The CDR3 consists of 15 residues. Unmatched junction bases numbered 9, after V lost 4 bases and J lost 6 bases. Germline V lookup: CDR1 SGDLS, CDR2 YYNGEE. CDR3 coding DNA: TGTGCCAGCAGCAGACCGGACAGGGGGTGGGATGGCTACACCTTC. Its protein is CASSRPDRGWDGYTF.